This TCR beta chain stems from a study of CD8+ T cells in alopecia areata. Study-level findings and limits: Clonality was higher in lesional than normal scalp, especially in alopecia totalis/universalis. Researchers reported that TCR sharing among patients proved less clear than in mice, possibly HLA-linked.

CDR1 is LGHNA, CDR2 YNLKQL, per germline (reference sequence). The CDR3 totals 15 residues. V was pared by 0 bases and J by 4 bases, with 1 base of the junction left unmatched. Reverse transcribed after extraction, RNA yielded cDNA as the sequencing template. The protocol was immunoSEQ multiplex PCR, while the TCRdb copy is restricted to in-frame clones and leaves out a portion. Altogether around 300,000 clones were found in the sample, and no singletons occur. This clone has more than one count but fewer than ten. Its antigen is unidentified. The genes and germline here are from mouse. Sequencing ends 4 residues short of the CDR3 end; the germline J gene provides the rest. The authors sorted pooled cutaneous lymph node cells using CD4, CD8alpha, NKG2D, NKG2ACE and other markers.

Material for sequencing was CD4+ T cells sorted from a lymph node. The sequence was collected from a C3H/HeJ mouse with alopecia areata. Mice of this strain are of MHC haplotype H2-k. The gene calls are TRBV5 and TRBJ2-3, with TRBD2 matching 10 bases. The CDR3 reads CASSQEDWGSETLYF. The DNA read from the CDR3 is TGTGCCAGCAGCCAAGAGGACTGGGGGTCAGAA.